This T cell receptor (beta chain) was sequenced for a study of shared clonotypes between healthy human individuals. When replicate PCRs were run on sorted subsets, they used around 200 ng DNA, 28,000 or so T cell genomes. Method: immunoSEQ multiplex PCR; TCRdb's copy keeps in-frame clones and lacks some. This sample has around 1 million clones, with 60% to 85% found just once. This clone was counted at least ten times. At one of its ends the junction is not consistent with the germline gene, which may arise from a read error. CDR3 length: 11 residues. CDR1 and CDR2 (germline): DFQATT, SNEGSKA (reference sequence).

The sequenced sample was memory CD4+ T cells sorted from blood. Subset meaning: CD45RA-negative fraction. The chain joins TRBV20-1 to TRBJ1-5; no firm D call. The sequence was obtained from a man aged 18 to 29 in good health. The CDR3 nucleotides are TGCAGTGCTAGTAGCGATCAGCCCCAGCATTTT. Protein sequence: CSASSDQPQHF.